This T cell receptor beta chain was captured by sequencing in a study of patients and donors after allogeneic stem cell transplantation. TCRdb ran MiXCR on the RT-PCR reads and lists one entry per CDR3 protein. The sample consists of 200,000 to 250,000 distinct CDR3 sequences, less than 15% of them appearing once. This clonotype was detected a few times. The sample was blood, either unsorted or a sorted T cell fraction (not recorded which). The sequence was collected from a human donor who was either an allogeneic HSCT recipient or a stem cell or donor lymphocyte infusion donor (not recorded which). It is not recorded whose cells these are; they may come from a transplant donor.

CDR3 amino acids: CSVSASGADTQYF. As DNA, the CDR3 is TGCAGCGTCTCCGCTAGCGGGGCAGATACGCAGTATTTT. V and J are TRBV29-1 and TRBJ2-3; TRBD2 agrees at 9 bases. Germline-derived CDR1 and CDR2 are SQVTM and ANQGSEA. The length of the CDR3 is 13 residues. V trimming: 6 bases; J trimming: 4 bases; junction bases outside the gene matches: 5.